The entry below describes one TCR beta chain. The antigen is unknown. Using immunoSEQ multiplex PCR, the repertoire was profiled, and TCRdb retains in-frame clones only, with some absent. The table has some 31,000 clones, roughly 93% seen once; the top ten hold around 0.72%. Trimming removed 0 bases from V and 6 bases from J, with 20 bases in between. The CDR3 runs to 17 residues. This sample was taken from a study of graft-versus-host responses after intestinal transplantation. Study findings and constraints: High graft-versus-host to host-versus-graft clonal ratios were seen in allografts of patients with graft-donor T cell macrochimerism.

The sequence derives from a human patient who received an intestinal transplant, so some T cells may come from the graft donor. The chain links TRBV23-1 to TRBJ1-2; D possibly corresponds to TRBD1 (6 bases). TRBV23-1 is annotated as an ORF whose role is uncertain. The sequences come from PBMCs, collected 66 days after intestinal transplant. The CDR3 spells CASSQSRGAGPLHGYTF. The CDR3 nucleotides are TGCGCCAGCAGTCAATCGAGGGGGGCAGGGCCTCTCCATGGCTACACCTTC.